The rows below give T cell receptor beta chains drawn from one sample of a study of T cell changes during pregnancy in multiple sclerosis. The data were produced by immunoSEQ multiplex PCR, yet TCRdb's version contains in-frame clones alone and is incomplete. The top ten hold 5.5% to 7.5% of the sample, which has roughly 48,000 clones, 95% seen once. Specimen: CD8+ T cells from peripheral blood mononuclear cells, collected in the first trimester of pregnancy. Receptors were obtained from a female donor with multiple sclerosis, enrolled in a pregnancy study. The CDR3 runs from the conserved cysteine through the conserved F or W. The D gene is left open where the match is weak. The size of a clone is reported for some rows only, either as once, few or many, or as a class for expanded clones.

clone_size,d_call,j_call,v_call,cdr3_nt,cdr3_aa
.,TRBD1,TRBJ2-1,TRBV27,TGTGCCAGCAGTAAAACAGGGGGTGGGCATGAGCAGTTCTTC,CASSKTGGGHEQFF
.,TRBD1,TRBJ1-1,TRBV4-1,TGCGCCAGCAGCCAGGGGGGACAGGGGGTCACTGAAGCTTTCTTT,CASSQGGQGVTEAFF
.,.,TRBJ2-7,TRBV7-6,TGTGCCAGCAGCACCTCCTATGGGGCCGGCTACGAGCAGTACTTC,CASSTSYGAGYEQYF
.,TRBD2,TRBJ2-1,TRBV2,TGTGCCAGCAGCGACCCTAGAGCGGGAACTACCCCCATTGAGCAGTTCTTC,CASSDPRAGTTPIEQFF
.,.,TRBJ2-1,TRBV5-1,TGCGCCAGCAGCTTTGGGCTAGCGTACTCCTACAATGAGCAGTTCTTC,CASSFGLAYSYNEQFF
.,TRBD1,TRBJ2-1,TRBV11-2,TGTGCCAGCAGCTCCAGCTGGACAGGGCTTGAGCAGTTCTTC,CASSSSWTGLEQFF
.,.,TRBJ2-2,TRBV4-1,TGCGCCAGCAGCCAACTCTCGGGGGGCGCCGGGGAGCTGTTTTTT,CASSQLSGGAGELFF
.,TRBD1,TRBJ1-1,TRBV27,TGTGCCAGCAGTTTATCTGCAGGGGGCGCGAACACTGAAGCTTTCTTT,CASSLSAGGANTEAFF
.,.,TRBJ1-1,TRBV6-6,TGTGCCAGCAGTTACTCCCAGCGGGTCGAGGACACTGAAGCTTTCTTT,CASSYSQRVEDTEAFF
.,.,TRBJ1-3,TRBV7-8,TGTGCCAGCAGCTTAGAAAGGGGGGGTCCGGGAAACACCATATATTTT,CASSLERGGPGNTIYF
.,.,TRBJ2-7,TRBV6-6,TGTGCCAGCTCACTAGCACTATACGAGCAGTACTTC,CASSLALYEQYF
.,TRBD2,TRBJ2-3,TRBV5-4,TGTGCCAGCAGATCGGGACTAGCGTGGACAGATACGCAGTATTTT,CASRSGLAWTDTQYF
.,TRBD2,TRBJ2-1,TRBV6-4,TGTGCCAGCAGCGGGACTAGCGACTACAATGAGCAGTTCTTC,CASSGTSDYNEQFF
.,.,TRBJ2-1,TRBV7-9,TGTGCCAGCAGCTTTGGTCCTGAGATAATTCATTACAATGAGCAGTTCTTC,CASSFGPEIIHYNEQFF
.,.,TRBJ2-3,TRBV11-2,TGTGCCAGCAGCCCGGTTCGAACTGATACGCAGTATTTT,CASSPVRTDTQYF
.,.,TRBJ1-2,TRBV5-4,TGTGCCAGCAGCTTGGAAAGCGAGGTCAGCGCATATGGCTACACCTTC,CASSLESEVSAYGYTF
.,.,TRBJ1-1,TRBV19,TGTGCCAGTAGCGCCGCGGGATTAACTGAAGCTTTCTTT,CASSAAGLTEAFF
.,TRBD1,TRBJ1-5,TRBV27,TGTGCCAGCAGTTTTGAGGGGGCAAATCAGCCCCAGCATTTT,CASSFEGANQPQHF
once,TRBD1,TRBJ2-7,TRBV7-2,TGTGCCAGCAGCTTCGGGACAGGATTCTACGAGCAGTACTTC,CASSFGTGFYEQYF
.,.,TRBJ1-5,TRBV6-5,TGTGCCAGCAGACATCCGCAGCCCCAGCATTTT,CASRHPQPQHF
.,.,TRBJ1-1,TRBV2,TGTGCCAGCAGTGAAGTACTGGGGGCCTCTGCTGAAGCTTTCTTT,CASSEVLGASAEAFF
.,TRBD1,TRBJ2-7,TRBV11-2,TGTGCCAGCAGCTTAGGCTGGGACAGGAGCTACGAGCAGTACTTC,CASSLGWDRSYEQYF
.,TRBD2,TRBJ2-7,TRBV6-5,TGTGCCAGCAGTTACGTGTCTAGCGGCTACGAGCAGTACTTC,CASSYVSSGYEQYF
.,.,TRBJ2-7,TRBV11-2,TGTGCCAGCAGCCCTAACTTCGAGCAGTACTTC,CASSPNFEQYF
.,TRBD2,TRBJ2-7,TRBV10-3,TGTGCCATCAGCGGGACTAGCGGGCCCAATTCCTACGAGCAGTACTTC,CAISGTSGPNSYEQYF
few,TRBD1,TRBJ1-5,TRBV13,TGTGCCAGCAGCTTACAGGGACAGGGTCATAGCAATCAGCCCCAGCATTTT,CASSLQGQGHSNQPQHF
.,.,TRBJ2-5,TRBV29-1,TGCAGCGTCAAACAAGAGACCCAGTACTTC,CSVKQETQYF
.,TRBD1,TRBJ1-1,TRBV18,TGTGCCAGCTCACCCCAGGGGGCAATGAACACTGAAGCTTTCTTT,CASSPQGAMNTEAFF
.,.,TRBJ1-1,TRBV7-9,TGTGCCAGCAGCCGTCGGGGTACTGAAGCTTTCTTT,CASSRRGTEAFF
.,.,TRBJ1-1,TRBV4-1,TGCGCCAGCAGCCAAAAGGACACCTTGAACACTGAAGCTTTCTTT,CASSQKDTLNTEAFF
.,.,TRBJ2-7,TRBV28,TGTGCCAGCAGTTTTCGGACAGAAAGCTCCTACGAGCAGTACTTC,CASSFRTESSYEQYF
once,.,TRBJ1-1,TRBV5-4,TGTGCCAGCCAGGTCGGGGGGTTGAACACTGAAGCTTTCTTT,CASQVGGLNTEAFF
.,TRBD1,TRBJ1-1,TRBV6-1,TGTGCCAGCATACTCCGCGCCCCAGGGGGCGGAGGAGCTTTCTTT,CASILRAPGGGGAFF
.,TRBD2,TRBJ2-3,TRBV28,TGTGCCAGCAGTTTATCACTAGCGGGAAGAAGTACAGATACGCAGTATTTT,CASSLSLAGRSTDTQYF
.,TRBD2,TRBJ2-7,TRBV7-2,TGTGCCAGCAGCCCGACGACTAGCGGCTACGAGCAGTACTTC,CASSPTTSGYEQYF
.,TRBD2,TRBJ2-1,TRBV5-6,TGTGCCAGCAGCTGGGGACTAGCTAACAGCAATGAGCAGTTCTTC,CASSWGLANSNEQFF
.,.,TRBJ1-2,TRBV19,TGTGCCACCCTAGCCTCTGGGGACTATGGCTACACCTTC,CATLASGDYGYTF
.,.,TRBJ1-1,TRBV5-1,TGCGCCAGCAGCTTGACAGTTAACACTGAAGCTTTCTTT,CASSLTVNTEAFF
.,TRBD1,TRBJ2-5,TRBV28,TGTGCCAGCAGGGGACAGTCCGAGGGGGCCCAGTACTTC,CASRGQSEGAQYF
.,TRBD2,TRBJ2-3,TRBV23-1,TGCGCCAGCAGGTTGGGACTAGCGGGAGAAGATACGCAGTATTTT,CASRLGLAGEDTQYF
once,.,TRBJ1-3,TRBV28,TGTGCCAGCAGTTACAGGGTGTCTGGAAACACCATATATTTT,CASSYRVSGNTIYF
.,.,TRBJ2-6,TRBV4-2,TGTGCCAGCAGCCAAGACAACTCTGGGGCCAACGTCCTGACTTTC,CASSQDNSGANVLTF
once,TRBD1,TRBJ2-7,TRBV5-4,TGTGCCAGCAGCTACAGGGGTGGTTACGAGCAGTACTTC,CASSYRGGYEQYF
medium-sized,TRBD2,TRBJ2-7,TRBV4-2,TGTGCCAGCAGCCAAGGACTAGCGGGCTCCTACGAGCAGTACTTC,CASSQGLAGSYEQYF
.,TRBD2,TRBJ2-7,TRBV7-8,TGTGCCAGCAGCCCCGCACTAGCGGGAGTCGCCTACGAGCAGTACTTC,CASSPALAGVAYEQYF
.,TRBD1,TRBJ2-3,TRBV11-2,TGTGCCAGCAGCCCCTTTGCCGGGACAGGGTATAGCACAGATACGCAGTATTTT,CASSPFAGTGYSTDTQYF
.,.,TRBJ2-7,TRBV19,TGTGCCACCAGCCCCGGGTTCTACGAGCAGTACTTC,CATSPGFYEQYF
.,TRBD2,TRBJ2-1,TRBV19,TGTGCCAGTAGTATTGGGGCTAGCGGCCCCTACAATGAGCAGTTCTTC,CASSIGASGPYNEQFF
.,.,TRBJ2-1,TRBV6-5,TGTGCCAGCAGCCACGGGGAGGAGGGCAATGAGCAGTTCTTC,CASSHGEEGNEQFF
.,.,TRBJ2-7,TRBV27,TGTGCCAGCAGCAACCCTGTAGGGGTCCCCTACGAGCAGTACTTC,CASSNPVGVPYEQYF